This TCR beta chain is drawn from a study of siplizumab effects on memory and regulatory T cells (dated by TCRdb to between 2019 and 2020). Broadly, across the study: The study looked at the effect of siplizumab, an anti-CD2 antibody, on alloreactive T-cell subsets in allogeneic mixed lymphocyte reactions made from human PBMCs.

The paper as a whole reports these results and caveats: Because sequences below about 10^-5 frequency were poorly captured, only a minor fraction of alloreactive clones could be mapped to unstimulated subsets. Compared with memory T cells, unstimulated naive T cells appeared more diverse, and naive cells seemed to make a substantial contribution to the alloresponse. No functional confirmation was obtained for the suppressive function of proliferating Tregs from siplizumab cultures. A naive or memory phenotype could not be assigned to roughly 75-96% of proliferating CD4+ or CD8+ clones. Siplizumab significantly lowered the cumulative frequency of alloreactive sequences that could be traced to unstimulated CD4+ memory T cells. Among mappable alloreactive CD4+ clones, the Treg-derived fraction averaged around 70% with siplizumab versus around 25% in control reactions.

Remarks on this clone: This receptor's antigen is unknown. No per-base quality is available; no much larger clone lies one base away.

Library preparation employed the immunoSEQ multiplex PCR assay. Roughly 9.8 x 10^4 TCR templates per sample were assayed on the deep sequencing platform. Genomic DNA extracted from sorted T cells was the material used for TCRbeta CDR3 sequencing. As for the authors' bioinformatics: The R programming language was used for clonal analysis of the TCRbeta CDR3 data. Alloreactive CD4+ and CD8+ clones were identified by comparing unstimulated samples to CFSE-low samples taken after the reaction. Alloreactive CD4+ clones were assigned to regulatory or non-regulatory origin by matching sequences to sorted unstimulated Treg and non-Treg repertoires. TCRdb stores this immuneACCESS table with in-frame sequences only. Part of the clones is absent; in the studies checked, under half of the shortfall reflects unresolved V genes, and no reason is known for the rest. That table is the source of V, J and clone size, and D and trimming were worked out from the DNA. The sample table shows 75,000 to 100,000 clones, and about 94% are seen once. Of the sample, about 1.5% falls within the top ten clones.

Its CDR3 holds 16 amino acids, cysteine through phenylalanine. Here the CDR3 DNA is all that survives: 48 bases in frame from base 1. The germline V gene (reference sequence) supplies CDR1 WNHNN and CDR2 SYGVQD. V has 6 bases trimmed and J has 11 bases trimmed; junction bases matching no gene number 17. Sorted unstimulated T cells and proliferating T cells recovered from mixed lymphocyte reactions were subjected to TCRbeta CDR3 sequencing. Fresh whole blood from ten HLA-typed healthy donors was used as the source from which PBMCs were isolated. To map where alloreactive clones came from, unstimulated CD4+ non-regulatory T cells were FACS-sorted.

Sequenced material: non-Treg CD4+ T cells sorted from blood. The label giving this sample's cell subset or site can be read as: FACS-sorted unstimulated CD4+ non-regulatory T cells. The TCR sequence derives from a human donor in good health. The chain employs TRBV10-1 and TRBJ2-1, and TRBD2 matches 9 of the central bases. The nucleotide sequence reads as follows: TGCGCCAGCAGCCCCCTTGGGGCGGGAGGGATCACTCAGCAGTTCTTC. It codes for CASSPLGAGGITQQFF.